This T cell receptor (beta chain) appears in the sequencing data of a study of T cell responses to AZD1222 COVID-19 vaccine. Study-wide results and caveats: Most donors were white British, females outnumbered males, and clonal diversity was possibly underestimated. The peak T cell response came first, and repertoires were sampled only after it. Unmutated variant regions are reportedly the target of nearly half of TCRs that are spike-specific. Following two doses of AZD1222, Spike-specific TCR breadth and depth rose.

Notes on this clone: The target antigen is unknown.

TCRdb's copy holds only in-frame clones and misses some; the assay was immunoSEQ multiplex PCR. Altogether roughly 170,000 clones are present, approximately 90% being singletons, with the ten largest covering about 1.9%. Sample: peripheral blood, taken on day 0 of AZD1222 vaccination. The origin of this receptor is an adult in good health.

CDR3 in DNA: TGTGCCAGCAGCGGGACAGGGGGCAATCAGCCCCAGCATTTT. Its protein is CASSGTGGNQPQHF. The genes are TRBV5-6 and TRBJ1-5; 10 bases fit TRBD1. The V gene end was trimmed by 4 bases and the J gene end by 2 bases; junction bases not matched to a gene: 0. The CDR3 covers 14 residues. Germline loops: CDR1 SGHDT, CDR2 YYEEEE.